Listed below are T cell receptor beta chains from one sample, sequenced in a study of early T cells in non-severe SARS-CoV-2 infection. Each CDR3 protein is one row after TCRdb ran MiXCR on the 5' RACE reads. Of over 55,000 distinct CDR3 sequences in the sample, approximately 13% were seen once. The source material was whole blood. These receptors all stem from an adult who was a healthcare worker with PCR-confirmed SARS-CoV-2 infection or an uninfected control (not recorded which). The CDR3 runs from the conserved cysteine through the conserved F or W. A D gene is named only where the DNA matches it firmly. Rows give clone size only sometimes, using once, few, many, or a class for an expanded clone.

size	V	length	J	D	CDR3	DNA
many	TRBV5-1	16	TRBJ2-2	TRBD1	CASSPGTGGFTGELFF	TGCGCCAGCAGCCCCGGGACAGGGGGCTTCACCGGGGAGCTGTTTTTT
many	TRBV11-3	16	TRBJ1-5	-	CASSLYLVRGNQPQHF	TGTGCCAGCAGCTTATATTTGGTGAGGGGCAATCAGCCCCAGCATTTT
many	TRBV21-1	20	TRBJ2-1	-	CASTYRGLAGGLSSYNEQFF	TGTGCCAGCACCTACAGGGGACTAGCGGGAGGCTTAAGCTCCTACAATGAGCAGTTCTTC
-	TRBV29-1	14	TRBJ1-2	-	CSVEDGGANYGYTF	TGCAGCGTTGAAGATGGGGGGGCGAACTATGGCTACACCTTC
many	TRBV14	14	TRBJ1-6	-	CASSLPTYNSPLHF	TGTGCCAGCAGCCTACCCACCTATAATTCACCCCTCCACTTT
once	TRBV6-2/TRBV6-3	12	TRBJ2-1	-	CASSRHGDEQFF	TGTGCCAGCAGCCGCCATGGCGATGAGCAGTTCTTC
-	TRBV20-1	16	TRBJ1-4	-	CSVRILPGLTNEKLFF	TGCAGTGTTAGGATCCTACCGGGGTTGACTAATGAAAAACTGTTTTTT
-	TRBV6-6	13	TRBJ2-5	-	CASSYPPGETQYF	TGTGCCAGCAGTTACCCCCCCGGGGAGACCCAGTACTTC
many	TRBV5-1	13	TRBJ1-3	-	CASSLATGNTIYF	TGCGCCAGCAGCTTGGCAACCGGAAACACCATATATTTT
many	TRBV9	15	TRBJ2-2	TRBD2	CASSVGGGSTGELFF	TGTGCCAGCAGCGTAGGCGGGGGGAGTACCGGGGAGCTGTTTTTT
-	TRBV4-3	15	TRBJ2-1	-	CASSQEYTRQSEQFF	TGCGCCAGCAGCCAAGAATACACTCGACAGAGCGAGCAGTTCTTC
many	TRBV10-3	16	TRBJ2-3	TRBD1	CAIGSRGGPSPDTQYF	TGTGCCATCGGTAGTAGAGGGGGCCCTAGCCCAGATACGCAGTATTTT
-	TRBV20-1	16	TRBJ2-3	TRBD2	CSASTDSGDFTDTQYF	TGCAGTGCTAGTACGGATAGCGGGGACTTCACAGATACGCAGTATTTT
many	TRBV27	15	TRBJ2-3	TRBD1	CASSLDRAWTDTQYF	TGTGCCAGCAGTTTGGACAGGGCTTGGACAGATACGCAGTATTTT
few	TRBV20-1	12	TRBJ2-3	TRBD2	CSAPGGADTQYF	TGCAGTGCTCCTGGGGGGGCAGATACGCAGTATTTT